The sequence of this T cell receptor (beta chain) was determined in a study of CD4 T cells in relation to SARS-CoV-2 and coronaviruses. Study in general: ViraFEST: roughly 9-day antigen culture of PBMCs, then TCR beta CDR3 sequencing. No peptide or an HIV-1 Nef peptide pool served as negative control.

This CDR3 comprises 16 residues. Germline lookup yields CDR1 LNHNV and CDR2 YYDKDF (reference sequence). V lost 2 bases and J 0 bases, leaving 14 bases between the germline ends. Libraries were prepared by immunoSEQ multiplex PCR; TCRdb keeps only in-frame clonotypes and omits some of them. The sample contains 20,000 to 25,000 clones, roughly 62% of which appear only once. Only a few counts were recorded for this clone. Its target is not known. CD4+ T cells from unexposed donors were obtained before the COVID-19 pandemic (2011-2018). Isolation of CD4+ T cells took place after about 10 days in culture. Sequencing input: CD4+ T cells from PBMCs, cultured in vitro. The gene calls are TRBV15 and TRBJ2-7; the D gene is possibly TRBD1 (6 bases). This clonotype was sampled from a human donor in good health. The CDR3 DNA reads as TGTGCCACCAGCAGAATAGGACAGTCAAACTCCTACGAGCAGTACTTC. The encoded protein is CATSRIGQSNSYEQYF.